The 20 T cell receptor beta chains listed next were all sequenced from one sample in a study of T cells after yellow fever vaccination. TCRdb reprocessed the 5' RACE reads with MiXCR, giving one entry per CDR3 protein. The data contain approximately 300,000 distinct CDR3 sequences, about 6.6% of them singletons. The material was PBMCs, obtained around 45 days after the first yellow fever vaccination. These receptors were obtained from a man between 18 and 29 years old who received the YFV17D yellow fever vaccine.

The V gene is TRBV20-1, the J gene TRBJ2-5; D might be TRBD1 or TRBD2, each matching 6 bases. This CDR3 has 12 residues. Trimming pared 3 bases from V and 5 bases from J, leaving 10 bases between. Germline lookup yields CDR1 DFQATT and CDR2 SNEGSKA (reference sequence). The CDR3 loop is CSASRGRETQYF. The CDR3 coding sequence is TGCAGTGCTAGTCGGGGGCGGGAGACCCAGTACTTC.

This clonotype showed up many times. The V and J genes are TRBV5-1 and TRBJ2-2, with 8 bases fitting TRBD1. Trimming cost V 2 bases and J 6 bases; bases outside gene matches: 9. Germline CDR1 and CDR2: SGHRS and YFSETQ. This CDR3 spans 16 amino acids. CDR3 coding DNA: TGCGCCAGCAGCTTCGGTGGACAGGGTCCGCCCGGGGAGCTGTTTTTT. It translates to CASSFGGQGPPGELFF.

The genes are TRBV19 and TRBJ2-5, with TRBD1 matching over 7 bases. In germline, CDR1 is LNHDA, CDR2 SQIVND (reference sequence). This CDR3 contains 13 residues. Unmatched junction bases numbered 7, after V lost 8 bases and J lost 4 bases. The CDR3 sequence: CASVDRAGETQYF. Written as DNA, the CDR3 is TGTGCCAGTGTCGACAGGGCAGGAGAGACCCAGTACTTC.

This rearrangement joins TRBV6-5 to TRBJ2-2, with D unclear. CDR1 MNHEY and CDR2 SVGAGI come from the germline V gene. The length of the CDR3 is 16 residues. Trimming cost V 2 bases and J 0 bases, with 10 bases left between them. The CDR3 protein is CASSYIAAPNTGELFF. CDR3 nucleotides: TGTGCCAGCAGTTACATCGCAGCCCCGAACACCGGGGAGCTGTTTTTT.

This clonotype occurred a few times. The chain carries TRBV10-3 and TRBJ2-5; 9 bases align to TRBD2. Per the germline V gene, CDR1 is ENHRY and CDR2 is SYGVKD. This CDR3 comprises 12 residues. V was pared by 10 bases and J by 4 bases, with 4 bases of the junction left unmatched. The CDR3 sequence: CATGTSIETQYF. The CDR3 DNA is TGTGCCACCGGGACTAGCATAGAGACCCAGTACTTC.

This chain connects TRBV7-6 to TRBJ2-3, with 10 bases that match TRBD2. The CDR3 spans 16 residues. Per germline, CDR1 SGHVS and CDR2 FNYEAQ. Trimming at V came to 1 base and at J to 3 bases, leaving 4 bases not matched to a gene. The CDR3 region is CASSLGSGGLTDTQYF. The CDR3 DNA reads as TGTGCCAGCAGCTTAGGTAGCGGGGGGCTGACAGATACGCAGTATTTT.

The CDR3 coding sequence is TGTGCCACCAGCAGAGATTTCGCCGGTGAAGCTTTCTTT. Amino acid sequence: CATSRDFAGEAFF. The chain links TRBV15 to TRBJ1-1; no reliable D call. The CDR3 contains 13 residues. Germline values: CDR1 LNHNV, CDR2 YYDKDF (reference sequence). V was pared by 0 bases and J by 7 bases, with 9 bases between.

This clonotype was found many times. This sequence joins TRBV12-3 or TRBV12-4 and TRBJ1-1, with D tentatively TRBD1 (5 bases). V was pared by 8 bases and J by 5 bases, with 15 bases between. The CDR3 has 13 amino acids. This chain's CDR3 is CASHLGTGTEAFF. In DNA, the CDR3 is TGTGCCAGCCATTTAGGTACAGGTACTGAAGCTTTCTTT.

This clonotype was picked up a small number of times. The chain couples TRBV4-1 to TRBJ2-7; possibly TRBD1 or TRBD2 for D (5 bases each). Trimming left V 1 base short and J 4 bases short, with 14 bases between. Germline loops: CDR1 MGHRA, CDR2 YSYEKL. The CDR3 is 15 amino acids. Written as DNA, the CDR3 is TGCGCCAGCAGCCAAGGGGACGGGGCAAATTACGAGCAGTACGTC. It translates to CASSQGDGANYEQYV.

The rearrangement joins TRBV7-3 to TRBJ2-3; 10 nucleotides agree with TRBD2. The CDR3 spans 15 residues. Trimming at V came to 5 bases and at J to 5 bases, leaving 7 bases not matched to a gene. The germline V gene has CDR1 SGHTA and CDR2 FQGTGA. The CDR3 nucleotides read TGTGCCAGCAGCCATAGCGGGGGGCGTAGAGATACGCAGTATTTT. As protein: CASSHSGGRRDTQYF.

The sample holds a few counts of this clonotype. The V and J genes are TRBV7-9 and TRBJ2-1, with D possibly TRBD2 on 6 matching bases. The CDR3 has 12 amino acids. Germline CDR1 and CDR2: SEHNR and FQNEAQ (reference sequence). V was shortened by 7 bases and J by 8 bases, with 12 bases between the two germline ends. The CDR3 DNA reads TGTGCCAGCAACGGGGGTGGCGATGAGCAGTTCTTC. This codes for CASNGGGDEQFF.

In DNA form, the CDR3 reads TGCAGCGTTGCGCCAGCCGGGGAGCTGTTTTTT. Its protein is CSVAPAGELFF. J is TRBJ2-2 and V is TRBV29-1; D unclear. This CDR3 is 11 amino acids long. The germline V and J ends were trimmed by 4 bases and 6 bases, with 6 bases remaining between them. Germline V gene lookup returns CDR1 SQVTM and CDR2 ANQGSEA.

There are many counts of this clonotype. The chain links TRBV18 to TRBJ2-5; TRBD2 aligns across 12 bases. The CDR3 has 17 amino acids. Germline V gives CDR1 KGHSH, CDR2 LQKENI. The J segment lost 3 bases and the V segment lost 4 bases, leaving 9 bases of the junction unmatched. The DNA of the CDR3 is TGTGCCAGCTCACTAATGACTAGCGGGGGATCGGAAGAGACCCAGTACTTC. Its translation is CASSLMTSGGSEETQYF.

This clonotype was counted only a few times. The rearrangement uses TRBV5-1 and TRBJ2-5, with unresolved D. The CDR3 is made up of 15 amino acids. V was pared by 1 base and J by 2 bases, with 12 bases between. Germline V lookup: CDR1 SGHRS, CDR2 YFSETQ. The CDR3 DNA sequence: TGCGCCAGCAGCTTGACGGCCACAAGTCAAGAGACCCAGTACTTC. Amino acid sequence: CASSLTATSQETQYF.

In this sample, this clonotype turned up a few times. The genes are TRBV5-4 and TRBJ2-5; no clear D gene. Per the germline V gene, CDR1 is SGHNT and CDR2 is YYREEE (reference sequence). The ends were cut back, 4 bases at V and 5 bases at J, with 15 bases in the middle. This CDR3 is built from 14 residues. The DNA of the CDR3 is TGTGCCAGCAGCGGGGAAGGACGCAGCGAGACCCAGTACTTC. Translated: CASSGEGRSETQYF. The entire variable domain, with the rest obtained from reference TRBV5-4 and TRBJ2-5, is as follows: ETGVTQSPTHLIKTRGQQVTLRCSSQSGHNTVSWYQQALGQGPQFIFQYYREEENGRGNFPPRFSGLQFPNYSSELNVNALELDDSALYLCASSGEGRSETQYFGPGTRLLVL.

This clonotype was detected a few times. The J gene is TRBJ1-3, the V gene TRBV7-9; D gene unclear. The CDR3 sequence is 15 residues long. Germline V gene lookup returns CDR1 SEHNR and CDR2 FQNEAQ (reference sequence). Trimming shortened V by 2 bases and J by 3 bases, and 11 bases separated the two germline ends. The CDR3 DNA reads as TGTGCCAGCAGCTTACCCCGGAGGTATGGAAACACCATATATTTT. It yields the protein CASSLPRRYGNTIYF.

This clonotype has a count of ten or more. The chain uses TRBV11-3 and TRBJ2-5, with 7 bases lining up with TRBD2. The CDR3 runs to 16 residues. Trimming took 2 bases from V and 2 from J; bases not matched to a gene: 8. The germline CDR1 and CDR2 sequences are SGHNT and YENEEA. In DNA form, the CDR3 reads TGTGCCAGCAGCTTAAGAACTAGCGCCGCGCAAGAGACCCAGTACTTC. Translation gives CASSLRTSAAQETQYF.

This clonotype was observed once. The chain combines TRBV9 with TRBJ1-1, with D unclear. The CDR3 length is 15 residues. V lost 0 bases and J 2 bases, leaving 11 bases between the germline ends. Per the germline V gene, CDR1 is SGDLS and CDR2 is YYNGEE. The CDR3 spells CASSVGPLSNTEAFF. The CDR3 DNA sequence: TGTGCCAGCAGCGTAGGTCCCCTATCTAACACTGAAGCTTTCTTT.

Only a few counts were recorded for this clonotype. The chain joins TRBV5-1 to TRBJ2-5; weak D call: TRBD1 (6 bases). Germline V gives CDR1 SGHRS, CDR2 YFSETQ. Trimming removed 1 base at V and 4 bases at J, with 17 bases between. The CDR3 has 16 residues. Written as DNA, the CDR3 is TGCGCCAGCAGCTTGAGGGGGACCCTTCGTGGAGAGACCCAGTACTTC. It codes for CASSLRGTLRGETQYF.

J is TRBJ2-1 and V is TRBV29-1; D possibly matches TRBD1 or TRBD2 (7 bases each). The CDR3 is 13 residues long. Trimming removed 5 bases at V and 7 bases at J, with 15 bases between. Germline V lookup: CDR1 SQVTM, CDR2 ANQGSEA. This CDR3 reads CSVPSQGGNEQFF. The CDR3 nucleotides read TGCAGCGTTCCTTCGCAGGGGGGGAATGAGCAGTTCTTC.